This TCR beta chain was documented in a study of post-analysis software for immune sequencing data. Study context: Disease courses included relapsing-remitting, secondary progressive and progressive-relapsing multiple sclerosis. The study, taken as a whole, reports: Patients with multiple sclerosis recorded significantly lower normalized Chao1 diversity than controls, the study found. In patients, about 5 TRBV segments were more frequent than in controls, with TRBV5-6, TRBV5-1 and TRBV20-1 among them. Analysis by F measure revealed that same-batch samples clustered strongly together.

Researchers reported that TCR beta cDNA libraries carried unique molecular identifiers. One entry per CDR3 protein results from TCRdb running MiXCR on the PCR reads. The sample lists around 190,000 distinct CDR3 sequences, over 25% occurring once. In regard to this clonotype: Its antigen is not identified.

The CDR3 runs 14 residues. V was shortened by 4 bases and J by 2 bases, with 11 bases between the two germline ends. Germline CDR1 and CDR2: SGHAT and FQNNGV. The chain employs TRBV11-2 and TRBJ1-2, with D possibly being TRBD1 (5 bases). The material sequenced was blood. The clonotype was recovered from a girl under 18 with multiple sclerosis. CDR3 sequence: CASSWRQRNYGYTF. The CDR3 nucleotides read TGTGCCAGCAGCTGGCGACAGCGGAACTATGGCTACACCTTC.